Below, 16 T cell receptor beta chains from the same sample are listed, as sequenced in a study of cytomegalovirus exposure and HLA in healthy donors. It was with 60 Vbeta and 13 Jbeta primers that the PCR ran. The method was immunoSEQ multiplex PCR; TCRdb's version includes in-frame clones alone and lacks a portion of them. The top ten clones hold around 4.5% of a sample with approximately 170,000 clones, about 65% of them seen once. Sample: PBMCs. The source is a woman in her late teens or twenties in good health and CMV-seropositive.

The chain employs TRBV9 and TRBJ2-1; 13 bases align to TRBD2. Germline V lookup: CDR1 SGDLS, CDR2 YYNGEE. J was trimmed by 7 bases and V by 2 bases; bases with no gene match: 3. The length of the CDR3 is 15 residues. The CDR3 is CASSVTSGGSNEQFF. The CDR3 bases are TGTGCCAGCAGCGTGACTAGCGGGGGGAGTAATGAGCAGTTCTTC.

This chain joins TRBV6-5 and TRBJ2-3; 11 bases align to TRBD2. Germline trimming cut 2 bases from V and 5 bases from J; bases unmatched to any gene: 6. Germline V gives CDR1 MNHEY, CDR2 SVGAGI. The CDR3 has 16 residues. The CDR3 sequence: CASSYLASGGRDTQYF. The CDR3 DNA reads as TGTGCCAGCAGTTACCTAGCTAGCGGGGGGCGAGATACGCAGTATTTT.

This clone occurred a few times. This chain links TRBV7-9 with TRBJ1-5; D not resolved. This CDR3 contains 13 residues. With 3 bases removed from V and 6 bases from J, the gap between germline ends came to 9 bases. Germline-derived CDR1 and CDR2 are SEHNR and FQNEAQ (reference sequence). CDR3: CASSFAEGQPQHF. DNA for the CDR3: TGTGCCAGCAGCTTTGCAGAGGGTCAGCCCCAGCATTTT.

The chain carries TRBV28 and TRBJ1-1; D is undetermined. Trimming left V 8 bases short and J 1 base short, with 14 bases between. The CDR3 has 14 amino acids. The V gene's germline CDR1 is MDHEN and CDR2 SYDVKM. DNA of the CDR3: TGTGCCAGCGCTCTCACCACTGAGAACACTGAAGCTTTCTTT. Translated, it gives CASALTTENTEAFF.

The CDR3: CASSLEPTSWWETQYF. CDR3 DNA sequence: TGCGCCAGCAGCCTCGAACCGACTAGTTGGTGGGAGACCCAGTACTTC. This chain links TRBV4-1 with TRBJ2-5; a weak D match, TRBD2 (6 bases). In germline, CDR1 is MGHRA, CDR2 YSYEKL. The germline V and J ends were trimmed by 4 bases and 5 bases, with 20 bases remaining between them. The CDR3 has 16 amino acids.

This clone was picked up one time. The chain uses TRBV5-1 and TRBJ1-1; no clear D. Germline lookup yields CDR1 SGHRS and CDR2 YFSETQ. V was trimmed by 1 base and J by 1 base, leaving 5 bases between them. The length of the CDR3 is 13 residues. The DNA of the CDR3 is TGCGCCAGCAGCTTGAGAGGGAACACTGAAGCTTTCTTT. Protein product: CASSLRGNTEAFF. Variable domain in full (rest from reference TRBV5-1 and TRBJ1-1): KAGVTQTPRYLIKTRGQQVTLSCSPISGHRSVSWYQQTPGQGLQFLFEYFSETQRNKGNFPGRFSGRQFSNSRSEMNVSTLELGDSALYLCASSLRGNTEAFFGQGTRLTVV.

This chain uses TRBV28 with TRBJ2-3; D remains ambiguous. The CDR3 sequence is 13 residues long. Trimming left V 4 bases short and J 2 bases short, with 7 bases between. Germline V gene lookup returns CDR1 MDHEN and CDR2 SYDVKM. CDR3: CASSSPLTDTQYF. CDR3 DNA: TGTGCCAGCAGTTCCCCCCTCACAGATACGCAGTATTTT.

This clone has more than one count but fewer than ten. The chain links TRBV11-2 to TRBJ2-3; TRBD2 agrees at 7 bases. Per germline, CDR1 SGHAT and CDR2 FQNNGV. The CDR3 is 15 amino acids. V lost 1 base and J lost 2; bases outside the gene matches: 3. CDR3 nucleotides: TGTGCCAGCAGCTTAGTTCTAGCGGACACAGATACGCAGTATTTT. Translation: CASSLVLADTDTQYF.

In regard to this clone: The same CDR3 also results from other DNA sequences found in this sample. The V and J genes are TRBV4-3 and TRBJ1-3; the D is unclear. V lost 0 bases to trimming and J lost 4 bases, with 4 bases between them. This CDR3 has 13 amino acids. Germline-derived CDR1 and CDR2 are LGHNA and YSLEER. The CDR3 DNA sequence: TGCGCCAGCAGCCAAGAGAGGGGAAACACCATATATTTT. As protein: CASSQERGNTIYF.

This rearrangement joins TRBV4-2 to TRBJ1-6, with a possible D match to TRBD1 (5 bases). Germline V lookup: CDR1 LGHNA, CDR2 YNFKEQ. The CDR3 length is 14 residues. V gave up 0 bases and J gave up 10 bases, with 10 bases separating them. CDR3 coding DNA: TGTGCCAGCAGCCAAGAAGGGGTGGGCTCACCCCTCCACTTT. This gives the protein CASSQEGVGSPLHF.

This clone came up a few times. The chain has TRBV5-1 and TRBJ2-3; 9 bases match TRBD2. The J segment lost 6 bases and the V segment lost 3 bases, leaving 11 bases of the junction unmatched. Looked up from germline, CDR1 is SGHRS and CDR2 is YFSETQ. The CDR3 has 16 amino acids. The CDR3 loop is CASSYPGAGGADTQYF. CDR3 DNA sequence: TGCGCCAGCAGCTACCCAGGAGCGGGGGGTGCGGATACGCAGTATTTT.

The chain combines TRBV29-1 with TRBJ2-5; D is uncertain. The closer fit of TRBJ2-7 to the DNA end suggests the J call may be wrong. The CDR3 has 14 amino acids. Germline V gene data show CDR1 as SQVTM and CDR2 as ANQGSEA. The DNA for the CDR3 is TGCAGCGTTGCCCACCCTAACTTTTCTTACGAGCAGTACTTC. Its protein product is CSVAHPNFSYEQYF.

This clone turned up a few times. CDR3 nucleotide sequence: TGTGCCAGTAGTACCTCAGGGACAGAAAGCTACGAGCAGTACTTC. Amino acids: CASSTSGTESYEQYF. The chain couples TRBV19 to TRBJ2-7, with TRBD1 identical over 7 bases. Germline CDR1 and CDR2: LNHDA and SQIVND (reference sequence). With V trimmed by 4 bases and J by 3 bases, 9 bases remained unmatched. The CDR3 consists of 15 residues.

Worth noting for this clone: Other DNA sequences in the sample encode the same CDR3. The CDR3 sequence is CASSDRYSNQPQHF. Here the CDR3 DNA reads TGTGCCAGCAGTGACCGTTATAGCAATCAGCCCCAGCATTTT. This sequence joins TRBV2 and TRBJ1-5; D gene ambiguous. Trimming removed 3 bases from V and 0 bases from J, with 6 bases in between. CDR1 and CDR2 (germline): SNHLY, FYNNEI. This CDR3 spans 14 amino acids.

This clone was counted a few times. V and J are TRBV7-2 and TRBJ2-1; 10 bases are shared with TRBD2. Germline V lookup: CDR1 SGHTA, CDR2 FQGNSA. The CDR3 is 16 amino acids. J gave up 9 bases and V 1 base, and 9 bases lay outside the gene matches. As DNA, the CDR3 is TGTGCCAGCAGCTTAGTCTCGAGCGGGAGGGCCGTTGAGCAGTTCTTC. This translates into CASSLVSSGRAVEQFF.

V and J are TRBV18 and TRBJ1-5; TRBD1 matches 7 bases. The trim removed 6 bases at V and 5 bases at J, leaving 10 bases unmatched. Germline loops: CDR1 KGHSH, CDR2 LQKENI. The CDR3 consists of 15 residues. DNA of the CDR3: TGTGCCAGCTCTCCTGACAGGGTGGCCTATCAGCCCCAGCATTTT. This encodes CASSPDRVAYQPQHF.